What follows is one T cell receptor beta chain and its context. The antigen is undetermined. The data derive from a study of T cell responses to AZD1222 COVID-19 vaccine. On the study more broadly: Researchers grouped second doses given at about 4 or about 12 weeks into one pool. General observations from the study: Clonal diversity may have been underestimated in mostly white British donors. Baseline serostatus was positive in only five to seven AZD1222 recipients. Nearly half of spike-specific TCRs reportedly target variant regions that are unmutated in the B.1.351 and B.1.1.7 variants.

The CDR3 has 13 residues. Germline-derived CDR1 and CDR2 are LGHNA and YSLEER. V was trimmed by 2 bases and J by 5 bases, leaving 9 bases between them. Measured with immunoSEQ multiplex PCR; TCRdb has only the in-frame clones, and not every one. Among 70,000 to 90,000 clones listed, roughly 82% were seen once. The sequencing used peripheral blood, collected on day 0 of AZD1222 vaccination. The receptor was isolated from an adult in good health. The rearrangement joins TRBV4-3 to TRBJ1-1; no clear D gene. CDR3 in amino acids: CASSQSRWTEAFF. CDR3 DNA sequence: TGCGCCAGCAGCCAATCACGGTGGACTGAAGCTTTCTTT.